This T cell receptor (beta chain) is drawn from a study of blood T cell repertoires in COVID-19. TCRdb's table, derived via immunoSEQ multiplex PCR, lists solely in-frame clones and lacks some. The sample comprises fewer than 250,000 clones, about 83% of which are singletons, and about 7.4% rests with the top ten. V was shortened by 0 bases and J by 4 bases, with 15 bases between the two germline ends. Per germline, CDR1 LGHNA and CDR2 YSLEER. The CDR3 is made up of 17 amino acids. The sequence was collected from a woman aged 45-60 years with acute or convalescent COVID-19. The gene calls are TRBV4-3 and TRBJ1-4, with a tentative D call TRBD1 (6 bases). The sequenced sample consisted of peripheral blood. CDR3: CASSQDTGQHYNEKLFF. In DNA form, the CDR3 reads TGCGCCAGCAGCCAAGATACAGGACAGCACTATAATGAAAAACTGTTTTTT.